This TCR beta chain was documented in a study of blood T cell repertoires in COVID-19. V shed 5 bases and J 0 bases; nucleotides not matched to a gene: 11. The CDR3 is 16 residues long. Germline CDR1 reads SGHRS; CDR2 reads YFSETQ. Per the original data handling: Estimated nucleated cell counts came from reference gene primer amplification. Some clones are missing from TCRdb's copy, which holds only in-frame ones; the method was immunoSEQ multiplex PCR. Clone size and the V and J calls come from that table; the DNA yielded D and trimming. The sample has approximately 110,000 clones, 70% to 90% seen once; the top ten hold around 8.4%.

This chain connects TRBV5-1 to TRBJ2-7, with TRBD1 identical over 7 bases. The receptor was derived from a woman aged 70-85 years who had recovered from COVID-19. The sample taken for sequencing was peripheral blood. The CDR3 reads CASRDRTGGSSYEQYF. DNA for the CDR3: TGCGCCAGCAGAGACCGGACAGGCGGAAGCTCCTACGAGCAGTACTTC.